The present entry profiles one TCR beta chain with its context. The sample originates from a study of T cell changes during pregnancy in multiple sclerosis. J gave up 7 bases and V 0 bases, and 8 bases lay outside the gene matches. There are 18 residues in the CDR3. The germline CDR1 and CDR2 sequences are MGHRA and YSYEKL. Clones were sequenced by immunoSEQ multiplex PCR, and TCRdb holds only the in-frame ones, with some missing. The sample includes more than 50,000 clones, 89% seen only once; the top ten take 2% to 3%. The source is a female donor with multiple sclerosis, enrolled in a pregnancy study. V gene TRBV4-1 combines with J gene TRBJ2-1, with 14 bases fitting TRBD2. Source: peripheral blood, taken in the first trimester of pregnancy. The CDR3 DNA is TGCGCCAGCAGCCAAGATAGGACTAGCGGGAGGAGGAGAAATGAGCAGTTCTTC. Translation gives CASSQDRTSGRRRNEQFF.